The T cell receptor beta chain described here comes from a study of cytomegalovirus exposure and HLA in healthy donors. J gave up 2 bases and V 5 bases, and 11 bases lay outside the gene matches. The germline gives CDR1 MNHEY, CDR2 SMNVEV (reference sequence). CDR3 length: 17 residues. Study results and caveats: Specificity of a few CMV-associated chains for CMV antigens was verified in vitro. A further, later analysis showed that HLA-associated TCR beta chains (compared with equally common others) were more clonally expanded. An analysis that was carried out later associated 16,951 TCR beta sequences with HLA alleles at 0.05 false discovery rate. It was assumed in the presence/absence analyses that sequencing depth was roughly uniform across donors.

Concerning this clone itself: Antigen: not known.

The PCR made use of 60 Vbeta and 13 Jbeta primers. The table came from immunoSEQ multiplex PCR; TCRdb's copy has only in-frame clones and leaves some out. The sample lists 150,000 to 200,000 clones; approximately 80% were seen once. This sequence was found in a woman in her twenties or thirties in good health and CMV-seropositive. The sequenced material came from PBMCs. The rearrangement uses TRBV27 and TRBJ2-5; 10 bases map to TRBD2. The CDR3 spells CASSASGSPYQQETQYF. CDR3 bases: TGTGCCAGCAGTGCTAGCGGGAGCCCTTACCAACAAGAGACCCAGTACTTC.